The 9 T cell receptor beta chains given below trace back to one sample, sequenced in a study of blood T cell repertoires in COVID-19. Assay: immunoSEQ multiplex PCR; the TCRdb copy retains only in-frame clones and omits some. The sample holds under 150,000 clones, approximately 83% seen once. Sequencing was performed on peripheral blood. These receptors originate from a woman between 45 and 60 years old who had recovered from COVID-19.

This clone has only one observation. The chain couples TRBV30 to TRBJ1-6, with 8 bases fitting TRBD1. V lost 2 bases, J lost 5 bases, and 11 bases stayed unmatched. The CDR3 covers 17 residues. Looked up from germline, CDR1 is GTSNPN and CDR2 is SVGIG (reference sequence). This CDR3 is CAWSPMDRAVDNSPLHF. The CDR3 DNA follows: TGTGCCTGGAGTCCCATGGACAGGGCTGTCGATAATTCACCCCTCCACTTT. The whole variable domain, remainder taken from reference TRBV30 and TRBJ1-6, is SQTIHQWPATLVQPVGSPLSLECTVEGTSNPNLYWYRQAAGRGLQLLFYSVGIGQISSEVPQNLSASRPQDRQFILSSKKLLLSDSGFYLCAWSPMDRAVDNSPLHFGNGTRLTVT.

The chain employs TRBV7-2 and TRBJ1-5; a possible D gene is TRBD1 (6 bases). Germline V gene lookup returns CDR1 SGHTA and CDR2 FQGNSA. Trimming took 1 base from V and 8 from J, leaving 12 bases between them. The CDR3 contains 14 residues. The CDR3 DNA is TGTGCCAGCAGCTTAGTCCGGAACAGGGAGCCCCAGCATTTT. This translates into CASSLVRNREPQHF.

The chain links TRBV5-8 to TRBJ2-2; 8 bases map to TRBD2. CDR3 size: 17 residues. The germline V gene has CDR1 SGHTS and CDR2 YDEGEE. V dropped 0 bases and J dropped 7; count of bases not matched to a gene: 11. In DNA form, the CDR3 reads TGTGCCAGCAGCTTGGGGATTTTCGGGACTAGAGACGGGGAGCTGTTTTTT. It translates to CASSLGIFGTRDGELFF.

The rearrangement joins TRBV5-1 to TRBJ2-2; 10 positions match TRBD2. CDR1 SGHRS and CDR2 YFSETQ come from the germline V gene. Losses at the gene ends were 0 bases for V and 0 bases for J; bases not matched to a gene: 5. The CDR3 totals 18 residues. CDR3 protein: CASSLGPSGGSNTGELFF. CDR3 DNA sequence: TGCGCCAGCAGCTTGGGCCCTAGCGGGGGATCGAACACCGGGGAGCTGTTTTTT.

The genes are TRBV5-4 and TRBJ2-1; weak D call: TRBD1 (7 bases). The CDR3 contains 13 residues. V was trimmed by 7 bases and J by 13 bases, leaving 21 bases between them. Per the germline V gene, CDR1 is SGHNT and CDR2 is YYREEE (reference sequence). The CDR3 DNA sequence: TGTGCCAGCCAGCAGGGGGGTCGGGCGGAACAGTTCTTC. It codes for CASQQGGRAEQFF.

The rearrangement uses TRBV4-3 and TRBJ2-3; 7 nucleotides agree with TRBD1. The CDR3 is made up of 16 amino acids. V lost 0 bases to trimming and J lost 1 base; unmatched junction nucleotides: 4. Germline V CDR1 and CDR2: LGHNA, YSLEER. The CDR3, as DNA: TGCGCCAGCAGCCAAGAGTGGGACAGCCGCACAGATACGCAGTATTTT. Its protein product is CASSQEWDSRTDTQYF.

The chain uses TRBV30 and TRBJ1-2; no clear D. Germline V gene data show CDR1 as GTSNPN and CDR2 as SVGIG (reference sequence). The germline V and J ends were trimmed by 1 base and 7 bases, with 16 bases remaining between them. The CDR3 totals 14 residues. The CDR3 coding sequence is TGTGCCTGGAGTGGAGGCGCAGAGGGCCTTGGCTACACCTTC. Its translation is CAWSGGAEGLGYTF.

The chain has TRBV11-3 and TRBJ2-1; TRBD1 is a possible D gene (6 bases). The CDR3 consists of 15 residues. The germline V and J ends were trimmed by 5 bases and 0 bases, with 11 bases remaining between them. Per the germline V gene, CDR1 is SGHNT and CDR2 is YENEEA. The CDR3 DNA reads as TGTGCCAGCAGCGTCCGGGACACCTCCTACAATGAGCAGTTCTTC. The encoded protein is CASSVRDTSYNEQFF.

This clone has only one observation. The rearrangement uses TRBV9 and TRBJ2-1; TRBD1 matches 10 bases. The CDR3 has 15 residues. CDR1 is SGDLS, CDR2 YYNGEE, per germline. The trim removed 3 bases at V and 8 bases at J, leaving 8 bases unmatched. The CDR3 spells CASSARDRGGDEQFF. CDR3 sequence (DNA): TGTGCCAGCAGCGCCCGGGACAGGGGTGGGGATGAGCAGTTCTTC.